This T cell receptor beta chain was recovered during a study of CD8+CD57+ T cells in acquired aplastic anemia. Study-wide points: No significant difference in CD8+ Simpson's diversity was found between patients and controls.

The use of genomic DNA as template underpinned the TCR beta VDJ and CDR3 profiling. TCRdb reprocessed the reads via MiXCR and lists one record per CDR3 protein. The sample has 200,000 or so distinct CDR3 sequences; 64% are singletons. About this clonotype: What it recognizes is unknown.

The CDR3 has 13 amino acids. Trimming left V 3 bases short and J 4 bases short, with 8 bases between. Looked up from germline, CDR1 is KGHDR and CDR2 is SFDVKD. The chain is built from TRBV24-1 and TRBJ1-2; D ambiguous. This clonotype originated in a human donor with severe aplastic anemia or a healthy control (not recorded which). The specimen was sorted CD4+, CD8+, or CD8+CD57+ T cells (not recorded which) from PBMCs. CDR3 protein: CATSDASGYGYTF. For the CDR3, the DNA is TGTGCCACCAGTGATGCCTCAGGCTATGGCTACACCTTC.